Reported below is one T cell receptor beta chain. CD45RO-negative, CCR7-positively selected cells formed the naive CD8 fraction, excluding terminally differentiated effector memory CD45RA+ cells. Every contributor of samples was a Caucasian grown-up residing in Nashville, Tennessee. This record comes from a study of shared clonotypes between healthy human individuals. For the study at large: In total, the donors were a couple of women and a few men aged 18 to 49.

Trimming removed 4 bases from V and 8 bases from J; junction bases left unmatched: 23. Germline loops: CDR1 SGHVS, CDR2 FNYEAQ. The CDR3 is 20 residues long. Per sorted-subset replicate PCR, input was 150 to 250 ng DNA, representing roughly 28,000 T cell genomes. Here immunoSEQ multiplex PCR was the method, and the copy in TCRdb shows in-frame clones only, minus some. The data hold approximately 740,000 clones, with roughly 92% observed a single time. The sample consisted of naive CD8+ T cells sorted from blood. This sequence was found in a young man in good health. The chain links TRBV7-6 to TRBJ2-1, with 10 positions matching TRBD2. The CDR3 DNA sequence: TGTGCCAGCAGCTCCCCGATTGGGACCATCCTAGCGGGAGAAGGTCATGAGCAGTTCTTC. Its translation is CASSSPIGTILAGEGHEQFF.